The present T cell receptor (beta chain) was sequenced within a study of T-cell reconstitution after alpha-beta-depleted transplantation in children (dated by TCRdb to the mid-2010s). For the study in its entirety: Using TCR repertoire profiling, the study quantitatively followed how T-cell immune reconstitution unfolded in children after TCRalphabeta/CD19-depleted allogeneic hematopoietic cell transplantation.

In its sample, this clonotype was seen many times. Its recognized antigen is unknown. No quality values exist for individual bases; no much larger clone is one base distant. The library came from PCR. Instrument used: Illumina HiSeq 2500. To normalize quantification of the TCRbeta repertoire, the TCR libraries were built with molecular barcoding that relied on unique molecular identifiers. TCRdb reprocessing: public reads trimmed at Q25 with fastp, clones called with MiXCR, in-frame beta chains kept. Rows are combined by CDR3 protein, so each entry shows the most common genes and DNA. The table for this sample lists roughly 420,000 distinct CDR3 sequences; 15% to 20% of them were counted only once. Clones ranked in the top ten supply roughly 29% of the sample. Broader findings and caveats from the paper: The high TCRbeta diversity at day 60 in some patients was ascribed to recipient T cells and intrathymic progenitors that had survived conditioning. The apparently early recovery of alphabetaT-cell counts about two months after transplant reportedly depended on only several hundred rapidly expanded clones that came from non-depleted graft cells. Over subsequent months, a decline in hyperexpanded clone frequencies was noted, and after one year, T-cell counts and TCRbeta diversity were mostly ascribed to newly produced T cells.

The intended sense of this specimen's treatment or condition label: allogeneic hematopoietic cell transplantation with graft depleted of TCRalphabeta T cells and CD19 B cells. TCRalphabeta/CD19-depleted allogeneic hematopoietic cell grafts were given to the transplant recipients, all of whom were children. The CDR3 runs 11 residues from the cysteine to the phenylalanine. The retained sequence is limited to the CDR3, 33 bases, with the frame set at the first base. The trim is 7 bases for V and 0 bases for J, with a gap of 3 bases between the germline ends. The germline V gene encodes CDR1 SNHLY and CDR2 FYNNEI.

The starting material was PBMCs, mostly from graft donor cells, obtained 360 days after TCRalphabeta/CD19-depleted stem cell transplant. Here the chain combines TRBV2 and TRBJ1-1; no D segment can be confidently identified. The source of this sequence is a boy less than two years old who had a stem cell transplant for Wiskott-Aldrich syndrome, so the T cells may come from the graft donor. The base sequence is TGTGCCAGCATTTTGAACACTGAAGCTTTCTTT. The resulting protein is CASILNTEAFF.